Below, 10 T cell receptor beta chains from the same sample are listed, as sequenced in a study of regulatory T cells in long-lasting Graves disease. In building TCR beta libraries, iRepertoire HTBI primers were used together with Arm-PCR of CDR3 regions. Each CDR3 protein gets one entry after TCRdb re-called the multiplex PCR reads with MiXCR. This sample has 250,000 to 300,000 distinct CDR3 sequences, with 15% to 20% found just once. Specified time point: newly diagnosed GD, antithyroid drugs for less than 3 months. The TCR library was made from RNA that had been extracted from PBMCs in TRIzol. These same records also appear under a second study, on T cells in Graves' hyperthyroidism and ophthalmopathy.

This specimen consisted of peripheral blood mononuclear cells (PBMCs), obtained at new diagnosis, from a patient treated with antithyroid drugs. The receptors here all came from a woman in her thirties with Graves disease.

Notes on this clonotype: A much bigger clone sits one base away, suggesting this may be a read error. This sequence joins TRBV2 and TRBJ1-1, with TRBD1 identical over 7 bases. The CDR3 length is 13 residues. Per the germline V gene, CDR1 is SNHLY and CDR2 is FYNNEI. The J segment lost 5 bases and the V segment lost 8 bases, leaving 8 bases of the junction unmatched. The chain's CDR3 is CASRAETGTEAFF. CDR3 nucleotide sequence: TGTGCCAGCCGGGCGGAGACAGGGACTGAAGCTTTCTTT.

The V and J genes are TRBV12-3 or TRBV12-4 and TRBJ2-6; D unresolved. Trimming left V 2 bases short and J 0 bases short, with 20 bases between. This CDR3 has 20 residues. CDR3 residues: CASSLRRTSPTSSGANVLTF. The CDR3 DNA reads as TGTGCCAGCAGTTTAAGGAGAACTTCCCCAACAAGCTCTGGGGCCAACGTCCTGACTTTC.

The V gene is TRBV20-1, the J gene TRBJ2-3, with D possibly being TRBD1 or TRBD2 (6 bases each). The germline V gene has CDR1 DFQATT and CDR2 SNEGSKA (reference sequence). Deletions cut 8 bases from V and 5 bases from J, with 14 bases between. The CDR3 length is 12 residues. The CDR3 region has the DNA TGCAGTTCGGGGGCAGGGAGAGATACGCAGTATTTT. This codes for CSSGAGRDTQYF.

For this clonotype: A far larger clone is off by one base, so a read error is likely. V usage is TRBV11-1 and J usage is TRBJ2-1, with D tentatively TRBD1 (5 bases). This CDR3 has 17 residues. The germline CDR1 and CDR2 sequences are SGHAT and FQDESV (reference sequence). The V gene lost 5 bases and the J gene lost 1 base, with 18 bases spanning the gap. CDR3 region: CASSRGGASSSYNEQFF. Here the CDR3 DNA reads TGTGCCAGCAGCCGAGGTGGGGCTAGTAGTTCCTACAATGAGCAGTTCTTC.

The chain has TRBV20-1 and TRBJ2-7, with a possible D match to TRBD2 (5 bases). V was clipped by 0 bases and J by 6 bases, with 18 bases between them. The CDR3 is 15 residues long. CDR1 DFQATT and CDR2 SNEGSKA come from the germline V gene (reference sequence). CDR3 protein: CSARDSTTRLSEQYF. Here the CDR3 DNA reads TGCAGTGCTAGAGATTCGACTACACGCCTCTCCGAGCAGTACTTC.

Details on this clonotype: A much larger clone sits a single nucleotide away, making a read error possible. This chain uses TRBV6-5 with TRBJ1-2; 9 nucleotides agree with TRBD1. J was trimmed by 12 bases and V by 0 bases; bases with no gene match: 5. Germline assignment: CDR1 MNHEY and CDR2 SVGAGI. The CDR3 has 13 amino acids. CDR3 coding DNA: TGTGCCAGCAGTTACTCGACAGGGGGAGGCCACACCTTC. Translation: CASSYSTGGGHTF.

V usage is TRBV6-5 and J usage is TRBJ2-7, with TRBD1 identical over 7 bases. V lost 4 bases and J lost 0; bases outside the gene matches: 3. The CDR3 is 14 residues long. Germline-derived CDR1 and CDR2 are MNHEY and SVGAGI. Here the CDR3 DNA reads TGTGCCAGCAGTTTGCAGGGGGTCTCCTACGAGCAGTACTTC. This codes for CASSLQGVSYEQYF.

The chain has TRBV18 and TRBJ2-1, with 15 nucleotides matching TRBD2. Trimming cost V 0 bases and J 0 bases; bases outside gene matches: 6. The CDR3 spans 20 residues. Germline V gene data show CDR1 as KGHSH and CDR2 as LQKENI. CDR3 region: CASSPPKRTSGRVSYNEQFF. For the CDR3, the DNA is TGTGCCAGCTCACCACCAAAACGGACTAGCGGGAGGGTCTCCTACAATGAGCAGTTCTTC. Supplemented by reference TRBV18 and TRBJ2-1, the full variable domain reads NAGVMQNPRHLVRRRGQEARLRCSPMKGHSHVYWYRQLPEEGLKFMVYLQKENIIDESGMPKERFSAEFPKEGPSILRIQQVVRGDSAAYFCASSPPKRTSGRVSYNEQFFGPGTRLTVL.

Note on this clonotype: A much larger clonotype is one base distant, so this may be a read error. The CDR3 is CAIRQGAGEQFF. CDR3 coding DNA: TGTGCCATCAGACAGGGGGCTGGTGAGCAGTTCTTC. The chain carries TRBV10-3 and TRBJ2-1; TRBD1 matches at 9 bases. V shed 6 bases, J shed 9 bases, and the junction held 3 bases outside the gene matches. The CDR3 covers 12 residues. Germline V CDR1 and CDR2: ENHRY, SYGVKD.

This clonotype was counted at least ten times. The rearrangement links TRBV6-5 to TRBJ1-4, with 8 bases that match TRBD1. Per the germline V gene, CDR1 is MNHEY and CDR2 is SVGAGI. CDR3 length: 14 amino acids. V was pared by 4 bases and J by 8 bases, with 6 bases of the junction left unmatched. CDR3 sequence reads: CASSWTGRFEKLFF. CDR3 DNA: TGTGCCAGCAGTTGGACAGGGAGGTTCGAAAAACTGTTTTTT.